This T cell receptor (beta chain) originates from a study of blood T cell repertoires in COVID-19. Trimming shortened V by 4 bases and J by 5 bases, and 6 bases separated the two germline ends. Germline V CDR1 and CDR2: DFQATT, SNEGSKA (reference sequence). The CDR3 consists of 11 residues. Sequencing was performed with immunoSEQ multiplex PCR; in TCRdb, only in-frame clones are kept and a portion is missing. The table includes 100,000 or so clones, about 85% detected once. The sequenced material came from peripheral blood. The sequence was obtained from a man between 45 and 60 years old with acute or convalescent COVID-19. This sequence joins TRBV20-1 and TRBJ2-1, with a possible D match to TRBD1 (5 bases). DNA of the CDR3: TGCAGTGCTAAGGGGCACAATGAGCAGTTCTTC. Amino acid sequence: CSAKGHNEQFF.